The 5 T cell receptor beta chains in this list originate from one sample, sequenced in a study of T cells in narcolepsy. Method: immunoSEQ multiplex PCR; TCRdb's copy keeps in-frame clones and lacks some. The repertoire holds some 13,000 clones, 85% to 90% seen once, with 1.5% to 2% in the top ten. Sequencing was carried out using CD45RA- memory CD4+ T cells from PBMCs. The receptors derive from a human donor with narcolepsy.

The V and J genes are TRBV5-6 and TRBJ2-1; 13 bases line up with TRBD2. CDR3 length: 17 residues. The germline CDR1 and CDR2 sequences are SGHDT and YYEEEE. The junction had 8 bases not matched to a gene; V was cut back by 5 bases and J by 3 bases. CDR3: CASRYGTSGILYNEQFF. As DNA, the CDR3 is TGTGCCAGCAGATATGGGACTAGCGGGATCCTCTACAATGAGCAGTTCTTC.

This clone was counted only a few times. The chain uses TRBV19 and TRBJ1-3; D unclear. CDR1 and CDR2 from the germline V gene are LNHDA and SQIVND (reference sequence). The CDR3 runs to 15 residues. V was shortened by 5 bases and J by 0 bases, with 11 bases between the two germline ends. In DNA form, the CDR3 reads TGTGCCAGTAGTGATAGACTGAGCTCTGGAAACACCATATATTTT. It specifies CASSDRLSSGNTIYF.

V gene TRBV6-4 combines with J gene TRBJ2-1; the match to TRBD1 covers 7 bases. With 2 bases clipped from V and 5 bases from J, the junction kept 3 bases outside the gene matches. This CDR3 is built from 14 residues. Germline loops: CDR1 MRHNA, CDR2 SNTAGT. Here the CDR3 DNA reads TGTGCCAGCAGTGACCTAACAGGGGACAATGAGCAGTTCTTC. This gives the protein CASSDLTGDNEQFF.

J is TRBJ2-7 and V is TRBV30; TRBD1 might be the D (5 bases). V lost 4 bases to trimming and J lost 3 bases, with 7 bases between them. The CDR3 covers 11 residues. The germline gives CDR1 GTSNPN, CDR2 SVGIG (reference sequence). The CDR3 here is CAWITGYEQYF. The CDR3, as DNA: TGTGCCTGGATCACAGGCTACGAGCAGTACTTC.

The chain has TRBV5-5 and TRBJ1-2, with a possible D match to TRBD1 (6 bases). The CDR3 consists of 16 residues. Trimming took 2 bases from V and 3 from J, leaving 17 bases between them. CDR1 and CDR2 (germline): SGHKS, YYEKEE (reference sequence). CDR3 nucleotide sequence: TGTGCCAGCAGCTTACTGACAGGTCTAACGGACTATGGCTACACCTTC. Protein sequence: CASSLLTGLTDYGYTF.